This T cell receptor (beta chain) stems from a study of blood T cells in healthy people across ages. Whole-study results and caveats: Estimated diversity that came from one million T cells was considered an underestimate.

Germline trimming cut 4 bases from V and 6 bases from J; bases unmatched to any gene: 4. This CDR3 comprises 14 residues. The germline gives CDR1 MNHEY, CDR2 SVGAGI. Sample-barcoded 5' priming and a J-beta primer mix drove a second PCR of 7 to 11 cycles. TCRdb reprocessed the 5' RACE reads via MiXCR and lists one record per CDR3 protein. The data show roughly 860,000 distinct CDR3 sequences, about 62% seen once. In this sample, this clonotype turned up once. Its antigen remains unknown. The TCR was taken from a young man in good health. The chain employs TRBV6-5 and TRBJ1-2; 11 bases map to TRBD1. The sequencing sample was made of blood. CDR3 in amino acids: CASSSWDRGNGYTF. The CDR3 DNA is TGTGCCAGCAGTTCCTGGGACAGGGGGAATGGCTACACCTTC.